One and the same sample provided the 27 T cell receptor beta chains below, sequenced in a study of T cells after yellow fever vaccination (dated by TCRdb to between 2018 and 2020). The sample's treatment or condition label, in plain terms: live attenuated yellow fever vaccine strain. The library came from 5' RACE. The data were produced on an Illumina HiSeq 2500. The public reads were reprocessed in TCRdb via fastp at Q25 and MiXCR, keeping in-frame beta chains. Rows with one shared CDR3 protein collapse into an entry with the most common genes and DNA. Within this sample are about 360,000 distinct CDR3 sequences, with about 6.2% of them counted one time only. About 15% of the sample goes to the ten largest clones. The specimen was PBMCs, collected 5 days after the yellow fever booster vaccination. The source of these receptors is a man aged 25 to 45 who received the YFV17D yellow fever vaccine.

In this sample, this clonotype turned up many times. J is TRBJ2-7 and V is TRBV5-1, with D hard to call. The CDR3 is made up of 13 amino acids. CDR1 SGHRS and CDR2 YFSETQ come from the germline V gene. The V gene lost 0 bases and the J gene lost 3 bases, with 7 bases spanning the gap. The CDR3, as DNA: TGCGCCAGCAGCTTGGTTTCTGACTACGAGCAGTACTTC. As protein: CASSLVSDYEQYF.

The chain employs TRBV24-1 and TRBJ2-6; D may be TRBD1 (6 bases). In germline, CDR1 is KGHDR, CDR2 SFDVKD. The ends were cut back, 0 bases at V and 2 bases at J, with 10 bases in the middle. The CDR3 length is 17 residues. The CDR3 DNA sequence: TGTGCCACCAGTGATTTGCTCTGGGGGCCTGGGGCCAACGTCCTGACTTTC. Translated, it gives CATSDLLWGPGANVLTF.

This chain links TRBV30 with TRBJ1-2; D is unresolved. Germline V gene lookup returns CDR1 GTSNPN and CDR2 SVGIG (reference sequence). Trimming removed 3 bases from V and 4 bases from J, with 9 bases in between. This CDR3 region has 12 residues. CDR3 amino acids: CAWRQSLYGYTF. The CDR3 DNA sequence: TGTGCCTGGAGACAGTCCCTCTATGGCTACACCTTC.

The rearrangement links TRBV5-4 to TRBJ1-1; D is uncertain. V lost 6 bases and J 0 bases, leaving 9 bases between the germline ends. The CDR3 extends over 13 amino acids. CDR1 SGHNT and CDR2 YYREEE come from the germline V gene (reference sequence). The CDR3 DNA reads as TGTGCCAGCACCGGACTCATGAACACTGAAGCTTTCTTT. Translated, it gives CASTGLMNTEAFF.

This clonotype turned up a few times. This chain links TRBV5-1 with TRBJ2-1; 12 nucleotides agree with TRBD1. Trimming removed 4 bases from V and 7 bases from J; junction bases left unmatched: 12. The CDR3 runs to 17 residues. CDR1 SGHRS and CDR2 YFSETQ come from the germline V gene. The CDR3 sequence: CASSMITGTGGKNEQFF. The DNA for the CDR3 is TGCGCCAGCAGCATGATCACCGGGACAGGGGGCAAGAATGAGCAGTTCTTC.

This clonotype came up a few times. The V call is TRBV6-6, the J call TRBJ2-3, with D uncertain. Germline V gene lookup returns CDR1 MNHNY and CDR2 SVGAGI (reference sequence). CDR3 length: 13 residues. V was clipped by 0 bases and J by 6 bases, with 7 bases between them. The CDR3 nucleotides are TGTGCCAGCAGTTACTCGGCTTGGGATACGCAGTATTTT. Translation: CASSYSAWDTQYF.

This clonotype occurred a few times. V and J are TRBV12-3 or TRBV12-4 and TRBJ1-1; a weak D match, TRBD1 (5 bases). The V end lost 6 bases, the J end lost 0 bases, and 11 bases lay between the germline ends. This CDR3 has 14 amino acids. As DNA, the CDR3 is TGTGCCAGCAGCCTCGAGGGGCTGAACACTGAAGCTTTCTTT. Protein product: CASSLEGLNTEAFF.

This clonotype appeared many times. The chain links TRBV20-1 to TRBJ2-3, with D perhaps matching TRBD1 or TRBD2 (6 bases each). Trimming removed 1 base at V and 6 bases at J, with 17 bases between. Germline CDR1 and CDR2: DFQATT and SNEGSKA (reference sequence). CDR3 length equals 15 residues. The CDR3 sequence is CSARGGAEGVDTQYF. The CDR3 region has the DNA TGCAGTGCTAGAGGCGGGGCGGAGGGGGTGGATACGCAGTATTTT.

This sequence joins TRBV18 and TRBJ1-1; no clear D gene. The germline V gene encodes CDR1 KGHSH and CDR2 LQKENI. The CDR3 runs to 13 residues. The ends were cut back, 3 bases at V and 4 bases at J, with 9 bases in the middle. CDR3 DNA sequence: TGTGCCAGCTCACCTGGCTCTGGCACTGAAGCTTTCTTT. Its translation is CASSPGSGTEAFF.

This clonotype appeared a few times. The chain has TRBV6-4 and TRBJ2-3; possibly TRBD1 or TRBD2 for D (5 bases each). Trimming removed 4 bases from V and 5 bases from J, with 19 bases in between. The germline V gene encodes CDR1 MRHNA and CDR2 SNTAGT. This CDR3 comprises 16 residues. The CDR3 loop is CASSVRGPIVGDTQYF. In DNA, the CDR3 is TGTGCCAGCAGTGTCCGGGGCCCGATTGTGGGAGATACGCAGTATTTT.

This sequence joins TRBV20-1 and TRBJ2-3; 8 bases line up with TRBD2. V was pared by 5 bases and J by 6 bases, with 13 bases of the junction left unmatched. The CDR3 covers 15 residues. Germline CDR1 and CDR2: DFQATT and SNEGSKA (reference sequence). The CDR3 DNA follows: TGCAGTGCTCTCCCGCTAGCGGGCCGTTTCGATACGCAGTATTTT. It specifies CSALPLAGRFDTQYF.

The CDR3 here is CATSRDPTGEETQYF. In nucleotides, the CDR3 is TGTGCCACCAGCAGAGACCCGACAGGGGAAGAGACCCAGTACTTC. The chain combines TRBV15 with TRBJ2-5; 8 bases are shared with TRBD1. V lost 0 bases to trimming and J lost 3 bases; unmatched junction nucleotides: 3. Germline V CDR1 and CDR2: LNHNV, YYDKDF (reference sequence). CDR3 length: 15 amino acids.

This clonotype was observed a handful of times. The chain carries TRBV4-2 and TRBJ2-1; TRBD2 matches 7 bases. Germline V lookup: CDR1 LGHNA, CDR2 YNFKEQ. Trimming took 0 bases from V and 4 from J; bases not matched to a gene: 6. The CDR3 spans 16 residues. The CDR3: CASSQDVSSGYNEQFF. In nucleotides, the CDR3 is TGTGCCAGCAGCCAAGATGTCTCTAGCGGTTACAATGAGCAGTTCTTC.

This clonotype showed up many times. The chain is built from TRBV11-2 and TRBJ2-7, with TRBD1 identical over 7 bases. The V segment lost 2 bases and the J segment 4 bases; nucleotides outside the gene matches: 8. From germline, CDR1 is SGHAT and CDR2 FQNNGV. CDR3 length equals 15 residues. CDR3 sequence reads: CASSLRGRTSYEQYF. CDR3 in DNA: TGTGCCAGCAGCTTAAGGGGGCGAACTTCATACGAGCAGTACTTC.

This chain connects TRBV14 to TRBJ2-1; 11 bases map to TRBD2. From germline, CDR1 is SGHDN and CDR2 FVKESK. Trimming removed 6 bases from V and 7 bases from J; junction bases left unmatched: 8. The CDR3 contains 15 residues. The CDR3 region has the DNA TGTGCCAGCAGGCCTCTAGCGGGAGGTCTGAATGAGCAGTTCTTC. Its protein product is CASRPLAGGLNEQFF.

This clonotype was seen only a few times. V and J are TRBV9 and TRBJ1-2; 12 positions match TRBD1. The CDR3 loop spans 16 amino acids. V lost 3 bases and J lost 4; bases outside the gene matches: 7. From germline, CDR1 is SGDLS and CDR2 YYNGEE. This CDR3 is CASSDSGTGGVYGYTF. CDR3 DNA: TGTGCCAGCAGCGATTCCGGGACAGGGGGCGTCTATGGCTACACCTTC.

V and J are TRBV6-1 and TRBJ2-5; 7 nucleotides line up with TRBD1. Germline lookup yields CDR1 MNHNS and CDR2 SASEGT. The CDR3 length is 14 residues. The trim removed 4 bases at V and 5 bases at J, leaving 7 bases unmatched. The CDR3, as DNA: TGTGCCAGCAGTGGCGACAGGGCGTTGGAGACCCAGTACTTC. It is translated as CASSGDRALETQYF.

The V and J genes are TRBV7-8 and TRBJ2-2; weak D call: TRBD2 (5 bases). This CDR3 has 16 residues. Germline V gene lookup returns CDR1 SGHVS and CDR2 FQNEAQ. The V and J ends lost 3 bases and 5 bases respectively, with 16 bases between them. This chain's CDR3 is CASSLPRTFWTGELFF. Written as DNA, the CDR3 is TGTGCCAGCAGCTTGCCGCGGACTTTTTGGACCGGGGAGCTGTTTTTT. Full variable domain (missing parts from reference TRBV7-8 and TRBJ2-2): GAGVSQSPRYKVAKRGQDVALRCDPISGHVSLFWYQQALGQGPEFLTYFQNEAQLDKSGLPSDRFFAERPEGSVSTLKIQRTQQEDSAVYLCASSLPRTFWTGELFFGEGSRLTVL.

In its sample, this clonotype was seen many times. The gene calls are TRBV12-3 or TRBV12-4 and TRBJ2-1; TRBD2 matches at 7 bases. The CDR3 spans 14 residues. Germline trimming cut 4 bases from V and 6 bases from J; bases unmatched to any gene: 6. The CDR3 is CASSSNGGGNEQFF. DNA for the CDR3: TGTGCCAGCAGTTCCAACGGCGGGGGCAATGAGCAGTTCTTC.

CDR3 sequence reads: CASSEFDRGNTEAFF. The CDR3 DNA reads TGTGCCAGCAGTGAGTTTGACAGGGGAAACACTGAAGCTTTCTTT. The V gene is TRBV25-1, the J gene TRBJ1-1; 8 bases map to TRBD1. The CDR3 extends over 15 amino acids. The junction had 5 bases not matched to a gene; V was cut back by 3 bases and J by 2 bases. Germline lookup yields CDR1 MGHDK and CDR2 SYGVNS.

This clonotype has only a few counts. The CDR3 spells CSAQMEGAGELFF. CDR3 DNA: TGCAGTGCTCAGATGGAAGGAGCCGGGGAGCTGTTTTTT. The rearrangement joins TRBV20-1 to TRBJ2-2; no definite D call. This CDR3 contains 13 residues. Trimming left V 5 bases short and J 6 bases short, with 13 bases between. Germline CDR1 is DFQATT and CDR2 is SNEGSKA (reference sequence).

Ten or more counts support this clonotype. The chain recombines TRBV10-3 with TRBJ1-5; unclear D gene. Germline V CDR1 and CDR2: ENHRY, SYGVKD. The CDR3 sequence is 13 residues long. V was clipped by 4 bases and J by 5 bases, with 9 bases between them. Here the CDR3 reads CAISAEPHQPQHF. DNA for the CDR3: TGTGCCATCAGTGCGGAGCCGCATCAGCCCCAGCATTTT.

This clonotype was seen only a few times. The chain uses TRBV20-1 and TRBJ2-3, with D possibly matching TRBD1 (5 bases). CDR1 and CDR2 (germline): DFQATT, SNEGSKA (reference sequence). This CDR3 has 14 residues. V gave up 4 bases and J gave up 0 bases, with 11 bases separating them. The CDR3 DNA reads as TGCAGTGCTACTTCGACAGAGAGCACAGATACGCAGTATTTT. Translation: CSATSTESTDTQYF.

This clonotype occurred many times. This chain joins TRBV7-9 and TRBJ2-5; possibly TRBD1 for D (7 bases). CDR3 size: 14 residues. Trimming pared 7 bases from V and 1 base from J, leaving 13 bases between. CDR1 SEHNR and CDR2 FQNEAQ come from the germline V gene (reference sequence). CDR3 sequence (DNA): TGTGCCAGCACCCAGGGGGGTCTCCAAGAGACCCAGTACTTC. Translation gives CASTQGGLQETQYF.

This clonotype was seen more than once but under ten times. The chain is built from TRBV7-2 and TRBJ1-1; 7 nucleotides agree with TRBD1. The CDR3 extends over 15 amino acids. The V gene end was trimmed by 2 bases and the J gene end by 1 base; junction bases not matched to a gene: 4. Germline lookup yields CDR1 SGHTA and CDR2 FQGNSA. The CDR3: CASSLLGQANTEAFF. DNA of the CDR3: TGTGCCAGCAGCTTACTAGGACAGGCGAACACTGAAGCTTTCTTT. Together with reference TRBV7-2 and TRBJ1-1, the CDR3 gives the full variable domain: GAGVSQSPSNKVTEKGKDVELRCDPISGHTALYWYRQSLGQGLEFLIYFQGNSAPDKSGLPSDRFSAERTGGSVSTLTIQRTQQEDSAVYLCASSLLGQANTEAFFGQGTRLTVV.

The sample holds many counts of this clonotype. This rearrangement joins TRBV6-1 to TRBJ2-5; 11 bases are a match to TRBD2. There are 16 residues in the CDR3. Germline V lookup: CDR1 MNHNS, CDR2 SASEGT. With V trimmed by 3 bases and J by 0 bases, 3 bases remained unmatched. The CDR3 is CASSDQGLADQETQYF. The DNA of the CDR3 is TGTGCCAGCAGTGATCAGGGACTAGCGGACCAAGAGACCCAGTACTTC.

At least ten counts were recorded for this clonotype. The rearrangement links TRBV29-1 to TRBJ2-7, with 7 bases lining up with TRBD2. Germline loops: CDR1 SQVTM, CDR2 ANQGSEA. Trimming cost V 4 bases and J 5 bases; bases outside gene matches: 8. CDR3 size: 13 residues. The DNA of the CDR3 is TGCAGCGTTGTACGCGGGAGCTTTGACGAGCAGTACTTC. Amino acids: CSVVRGSFDEQYF.